This entry is about one T cell receptor beta chain. The antigen is undetermined. There were likely unrecorded immune exposures, though donors were nominally healthy when sampled. V dropped 7 bases and J dropped 0; count of bases not matched to a gene: 11. CDR3 size: 16 residues. Germline assignment: CDR1 MNHNY and CDR2 SVGAGI (reference sequence). Primers included in the PCR were 60 Vbeta and 13 Jbeta primers. Assay used: immunoSEQ multiplex PCR; TCRdb lists only in-frame clones, some missing. In the table there are 100,000 to 150,000 clones, around three quarters of which are singletons. These data come from a study of cytomegalovirus exposure and HLA in healthy donors. Whole-study results and caveats: Cytomegalovirus-associated status was assigned to fewer than 200 TCR beta chains. Being indistinguishable, some V segments were excluded, TRBV6-2 and TRBV6-3 among them. Later, TCR association rates were found to vary by HLA locus, highest for DRB1 and lowest for HLA-C.

The source of this sequence is a woman in her fifties or sixties in good health and CMV-seronegative. V and J are TRBV6-6 and TRBJ2-5; 7 bases map to TRBD1. Sequenced: PBMCs. The CDR3 reads CASIRGSGRYQETQYF. CDR3 nucleotides: TGTGCCAGCATCAGGGGGTCAGGACGGTACCAAGAGACCCAGTACTTC.